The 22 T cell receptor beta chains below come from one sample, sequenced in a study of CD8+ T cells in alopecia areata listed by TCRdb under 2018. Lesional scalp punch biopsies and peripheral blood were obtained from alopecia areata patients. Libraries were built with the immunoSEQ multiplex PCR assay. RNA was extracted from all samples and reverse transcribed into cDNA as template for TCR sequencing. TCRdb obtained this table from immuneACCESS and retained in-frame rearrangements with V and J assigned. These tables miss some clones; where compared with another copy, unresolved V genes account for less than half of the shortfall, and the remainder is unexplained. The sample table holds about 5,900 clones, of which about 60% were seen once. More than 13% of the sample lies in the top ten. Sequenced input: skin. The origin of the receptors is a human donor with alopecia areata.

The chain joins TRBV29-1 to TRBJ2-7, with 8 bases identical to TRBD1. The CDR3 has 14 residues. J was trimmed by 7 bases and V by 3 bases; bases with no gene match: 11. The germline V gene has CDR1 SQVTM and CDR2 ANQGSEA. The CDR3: CSVEVQGALGEQYF. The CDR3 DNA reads TGCAGCGTTGAGGTTCAGGGGGCGCTGGGGGAGCAGTACTTC.

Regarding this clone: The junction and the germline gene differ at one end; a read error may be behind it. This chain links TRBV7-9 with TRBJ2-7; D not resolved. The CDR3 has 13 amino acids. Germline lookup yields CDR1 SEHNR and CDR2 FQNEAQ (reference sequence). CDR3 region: CASSRGKAYEQYF. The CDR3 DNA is TGCGCCAGCAGCCGAGGCAAGGCCTACGAGCAGTACTTC.

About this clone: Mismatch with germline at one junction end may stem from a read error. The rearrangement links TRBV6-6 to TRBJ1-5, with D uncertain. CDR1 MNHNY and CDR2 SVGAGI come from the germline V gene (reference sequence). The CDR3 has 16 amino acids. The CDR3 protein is CASSYSGGVSNQPQHF. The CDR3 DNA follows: TGTGCCAGCAGTTACTCGGGCGGGGTAAGCAACCAGCCCCAGCATTTT.

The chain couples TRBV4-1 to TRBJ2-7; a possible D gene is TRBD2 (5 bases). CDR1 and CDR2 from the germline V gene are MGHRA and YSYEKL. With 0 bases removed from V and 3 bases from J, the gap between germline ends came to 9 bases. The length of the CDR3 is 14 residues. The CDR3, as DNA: TGCGCCAGCAGCCAAGATAGGACTTTCTACGAGCAGTACTTC. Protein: CASSQDRTFYEQYF.

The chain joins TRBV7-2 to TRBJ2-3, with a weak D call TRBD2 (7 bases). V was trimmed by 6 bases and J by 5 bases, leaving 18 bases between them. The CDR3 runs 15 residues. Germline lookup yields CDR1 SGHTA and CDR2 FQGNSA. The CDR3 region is CASSPLGGRGDTQYF. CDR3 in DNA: TGTGCCAGCAGTCCACTCGGGGGGCGAGGAGATACGCAGTATTTT.

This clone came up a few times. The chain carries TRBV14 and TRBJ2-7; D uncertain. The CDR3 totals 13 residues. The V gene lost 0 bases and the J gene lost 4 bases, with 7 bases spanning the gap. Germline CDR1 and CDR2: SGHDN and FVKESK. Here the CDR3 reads CASSQDLGYEQYF. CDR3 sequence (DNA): TGTGCCAGCAGCCAAGATTTGGGGTACGAGCAGTACTTC.

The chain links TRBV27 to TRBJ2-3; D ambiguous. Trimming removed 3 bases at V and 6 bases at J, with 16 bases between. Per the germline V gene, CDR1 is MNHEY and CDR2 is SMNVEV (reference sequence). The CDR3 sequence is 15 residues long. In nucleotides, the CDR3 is TGTGCCAGCAGTTTCTGGACGGCCCGGGCGGATACGCAGTATTTT. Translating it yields CASSFWTARADTQYF.

Written as DNA, the CDR3 is TGCGCCAGCGCAAAGCGTATGGGCTACGAGCAGTACTTC. As protein: CASAKRMGYEQYF. This chain connects TRBV5-1 to TRBJ2-7; no clear D. CDR3 size: 13 residues. CDR1 is SGHRS and CDR2 is YFSETQ in the germline V gene. The germline V and J ends were trimmed by 7 bases and 3 bases, with 14 bases remaining between them.

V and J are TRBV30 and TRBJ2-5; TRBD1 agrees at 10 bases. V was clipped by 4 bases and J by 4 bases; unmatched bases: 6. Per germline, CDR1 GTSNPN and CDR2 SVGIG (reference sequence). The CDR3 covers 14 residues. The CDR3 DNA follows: TGTGCCTGGATGGACAGGGGGTTAGGAGAGACCCAGTACTTC. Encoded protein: CAWMDRGLGETQYF.

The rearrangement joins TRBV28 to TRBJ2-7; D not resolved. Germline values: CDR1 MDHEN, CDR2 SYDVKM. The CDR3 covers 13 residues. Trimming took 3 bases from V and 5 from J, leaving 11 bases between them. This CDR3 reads CASSLTRRHEQYF. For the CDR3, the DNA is TGTGCCAGCAGTTTGACCCGGAGACACGAGCAGTACTTC.

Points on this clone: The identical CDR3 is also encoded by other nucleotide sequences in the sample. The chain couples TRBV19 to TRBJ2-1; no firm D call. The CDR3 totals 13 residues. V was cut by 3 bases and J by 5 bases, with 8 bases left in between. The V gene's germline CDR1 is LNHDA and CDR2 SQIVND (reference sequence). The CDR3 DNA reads TGTGCCAGTAGTATCGGTGGGAACAATGAGCAGTTCTTC. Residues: CASSIGGNNEQFF.

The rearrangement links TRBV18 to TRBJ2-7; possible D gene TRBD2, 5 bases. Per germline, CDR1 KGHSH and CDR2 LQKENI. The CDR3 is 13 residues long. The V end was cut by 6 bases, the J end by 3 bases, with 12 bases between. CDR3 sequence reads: CASSLQEGYEQYF. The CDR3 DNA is TGTGCCAGCTCCCTCCAAGAGGGCTACGAGCAGTACTTC. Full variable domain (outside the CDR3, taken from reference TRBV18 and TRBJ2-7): NAGVMQNPRHLVRRRGQEARLRCSPMKGHSHVYWYRQLPEEGLKFMVYLQKENIIDESGMPKERFSAEFPKEGPSILRIQQVVRGDSAAYFCASSLQEGYEQYFGPGTRLTVT.

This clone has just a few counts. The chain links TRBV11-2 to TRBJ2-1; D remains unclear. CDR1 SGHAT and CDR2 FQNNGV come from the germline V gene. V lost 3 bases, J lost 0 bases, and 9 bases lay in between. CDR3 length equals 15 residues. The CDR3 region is CASSFRLNSYNEQFF. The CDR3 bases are TGTGCCAGCAGCTTTCGACTGAACTCCTACAATGAGCAGTTCTTC.

CDR3 sequence reads: CASSSTGDDQPQHF. In DNA, the CDR3 is TGTGCCAGCAGTTCTACAGGGGATGATCAGCCCCAGCATTTT. The chain combines TRBV7-3 with TRBJ1-5; 7 positions agree with TRBD1. Germline trimming cut 6 bases from V and 5 bases from J; bases unmatched to any gene: 7. CDR1 and CDR2 from the germline V gene are SGHTA and FQGTGA. This CDR3 spans 14 amino acids.

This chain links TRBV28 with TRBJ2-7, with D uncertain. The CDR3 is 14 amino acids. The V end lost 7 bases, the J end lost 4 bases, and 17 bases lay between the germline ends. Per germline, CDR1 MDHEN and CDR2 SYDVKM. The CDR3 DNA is TGTGCCAGCACCCCTTTTTCCGCTATTTACGAGCAGTACTTC. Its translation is CASTPFSAIYEQYF. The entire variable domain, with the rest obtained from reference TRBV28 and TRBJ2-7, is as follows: DVKVTQSSRYLVKRTGEKVFLECVQDMDHENMFWYRQDPGLGLRLIYFSYDVKMKEKGDIPEGYSVSREKKERFSLILESASTNQTSMYLCASTPFSAIYEQYFGPGTRLTVT.

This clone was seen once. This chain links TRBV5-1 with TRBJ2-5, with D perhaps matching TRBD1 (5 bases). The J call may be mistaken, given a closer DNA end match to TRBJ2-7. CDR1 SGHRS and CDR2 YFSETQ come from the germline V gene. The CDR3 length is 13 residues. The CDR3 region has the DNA TGCGCCAGCAGCTTGCCAGGGATCAACGAGCAGTACTTC. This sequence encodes CASSLPGINEQYF.

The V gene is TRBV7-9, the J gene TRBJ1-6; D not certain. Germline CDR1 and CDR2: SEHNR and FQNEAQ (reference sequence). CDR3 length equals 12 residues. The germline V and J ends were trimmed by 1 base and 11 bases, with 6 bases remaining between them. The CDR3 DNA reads TGTGCCAGCAGCTTAGGCAGTGCACCCCTCCACTTT. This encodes CASSLGSAPLHF.

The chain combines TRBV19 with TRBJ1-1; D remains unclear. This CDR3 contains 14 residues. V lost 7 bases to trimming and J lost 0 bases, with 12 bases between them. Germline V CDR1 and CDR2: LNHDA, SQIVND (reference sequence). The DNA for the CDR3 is TGTGCCAGTACGGACCGAGGAATGAACACTGAAGCTTTCTTT. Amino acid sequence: CASTDRGMNTEAFF. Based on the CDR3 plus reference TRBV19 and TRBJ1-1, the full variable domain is DGGITQSPKYLFRKEGQNVTLSCEQNLNHDAMYWYRQDPGQGLRLIYYSQIVNDFQKGDIAEGYSVSREKKESFPLTVTSAQKNPTAFYLCASTDRGMNTEAFFGQGTRLTVV.

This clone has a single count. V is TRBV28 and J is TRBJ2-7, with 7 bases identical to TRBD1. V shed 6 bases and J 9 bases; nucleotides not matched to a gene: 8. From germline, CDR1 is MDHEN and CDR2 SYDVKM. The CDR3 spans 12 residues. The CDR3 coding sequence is TGTGCCAGCAGAAAGGACAGGTGGGGGCAGTACTTC. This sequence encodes CASRKDRWGQYF.

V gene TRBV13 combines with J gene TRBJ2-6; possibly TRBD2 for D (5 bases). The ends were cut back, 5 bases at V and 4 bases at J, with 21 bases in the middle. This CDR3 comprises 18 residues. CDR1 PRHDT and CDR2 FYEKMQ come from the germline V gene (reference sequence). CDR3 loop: CASSGGGGLGEGANVLTF. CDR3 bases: TGTGCCAGCAGCGGAGGTGGAGGCCTGGGAGAAGGGGCCAACGTCCTGACTTTC. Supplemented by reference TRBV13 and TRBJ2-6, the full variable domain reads AAGVIQSPRHLIKEKRETATLKCYPIPRHDTVYWYQQGPGQDPQFLISFYEKMQSDKGSIPDRFSAQQFSDYHSELNMSSLELGDSALYFCASSGGGGLGEGANVLTFGAGSRLTVL.

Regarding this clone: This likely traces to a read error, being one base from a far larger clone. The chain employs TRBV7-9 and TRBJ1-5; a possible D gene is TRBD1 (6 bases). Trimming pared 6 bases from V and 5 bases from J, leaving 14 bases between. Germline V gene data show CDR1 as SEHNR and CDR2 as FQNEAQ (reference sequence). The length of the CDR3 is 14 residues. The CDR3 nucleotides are TGTGCCAGCAGTTCTACAGGGTATGATCAGCCCCAGCATTTT. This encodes CASSSTGYDQPQHF.

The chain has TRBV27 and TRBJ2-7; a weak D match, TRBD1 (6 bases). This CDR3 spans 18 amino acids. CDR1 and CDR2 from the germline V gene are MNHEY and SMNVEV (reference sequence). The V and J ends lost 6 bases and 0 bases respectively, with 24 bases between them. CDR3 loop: CASSPYYTETGVSYEQYF. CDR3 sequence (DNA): TGTGCCAGCAGCCCATACTATACCGAGACAGGAGTCTCCTACGAGCAGTACTTC.